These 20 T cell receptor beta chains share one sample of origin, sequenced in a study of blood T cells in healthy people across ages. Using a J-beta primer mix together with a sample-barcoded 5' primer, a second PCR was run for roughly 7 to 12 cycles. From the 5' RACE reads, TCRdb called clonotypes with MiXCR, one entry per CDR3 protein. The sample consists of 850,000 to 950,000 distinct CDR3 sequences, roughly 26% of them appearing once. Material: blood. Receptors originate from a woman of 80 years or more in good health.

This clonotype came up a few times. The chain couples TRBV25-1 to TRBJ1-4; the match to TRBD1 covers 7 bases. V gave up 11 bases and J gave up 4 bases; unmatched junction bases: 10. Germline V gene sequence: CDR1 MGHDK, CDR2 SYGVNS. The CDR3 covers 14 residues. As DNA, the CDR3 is TGTGCCCTACCGACAGGGAAAGTTAATGAAAAACTGTTTTTT. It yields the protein CALPTGKVNEKLFF.

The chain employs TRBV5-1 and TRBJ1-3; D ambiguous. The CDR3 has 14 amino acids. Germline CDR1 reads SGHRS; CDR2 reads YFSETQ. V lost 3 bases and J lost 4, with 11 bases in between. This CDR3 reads CASSSHDIGNTIYF. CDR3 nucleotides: TGCGCCAGCAGCTCTCATGACATCGGAAACACCATATATTTT.

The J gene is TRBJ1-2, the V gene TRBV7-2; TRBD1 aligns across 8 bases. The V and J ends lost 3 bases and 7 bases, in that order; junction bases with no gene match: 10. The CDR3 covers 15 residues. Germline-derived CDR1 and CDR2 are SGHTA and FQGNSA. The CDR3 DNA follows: TGTGCCAGCAGCTTCCGCCAGGGGGCGACGCCTGGCTACACCTTC. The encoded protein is CASSFRQGATPGYTF. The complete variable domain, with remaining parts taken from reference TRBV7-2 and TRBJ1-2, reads GAGVSQSPSNKVTEKGKDVELRCDPISGHTALYWYRQSLGQGLEFLIYFQGNSAPDKSGLPSDRFSAERTGGSVSTLTIQRTQQEDSAVYLCASSFRQGATPGYTFGSGTRLTVV.

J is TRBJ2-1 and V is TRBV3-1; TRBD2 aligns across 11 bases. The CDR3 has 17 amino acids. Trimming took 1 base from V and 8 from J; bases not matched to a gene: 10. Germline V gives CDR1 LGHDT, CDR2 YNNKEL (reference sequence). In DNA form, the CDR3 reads TGTGCCAGCAGCCAAGCCCTAACTAGCGGGGGTCTCTATGAGCAGTTCTTC. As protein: CASSQALTSGGLYEQFF.

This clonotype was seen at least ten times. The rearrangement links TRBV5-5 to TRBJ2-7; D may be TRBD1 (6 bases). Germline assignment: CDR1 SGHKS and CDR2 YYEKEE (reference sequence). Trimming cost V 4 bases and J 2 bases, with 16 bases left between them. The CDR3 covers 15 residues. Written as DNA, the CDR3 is TGTGCCAGCAGCACGCAGGGGAATTTGGCCTACGAGCAGTACTTC. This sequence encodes CASSTQGNLAYEQYF.

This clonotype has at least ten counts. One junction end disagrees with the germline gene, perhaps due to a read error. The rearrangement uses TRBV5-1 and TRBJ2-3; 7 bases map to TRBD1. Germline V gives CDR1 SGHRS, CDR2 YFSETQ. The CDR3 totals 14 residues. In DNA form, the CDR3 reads TGTGCCAGCAGCTTGGGGGACAGTACAGATACGCAGTATTTT. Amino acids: CASSLGDSTDTQYF.

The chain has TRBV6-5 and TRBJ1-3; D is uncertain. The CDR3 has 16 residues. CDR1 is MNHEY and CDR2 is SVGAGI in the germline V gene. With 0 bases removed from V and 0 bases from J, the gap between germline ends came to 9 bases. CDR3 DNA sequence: TGTGCCAGCAGTTACTCGGGCGGATCCTCTGGAAACACCATATATTTT. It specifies CASSYSGGSSGNTIYF.

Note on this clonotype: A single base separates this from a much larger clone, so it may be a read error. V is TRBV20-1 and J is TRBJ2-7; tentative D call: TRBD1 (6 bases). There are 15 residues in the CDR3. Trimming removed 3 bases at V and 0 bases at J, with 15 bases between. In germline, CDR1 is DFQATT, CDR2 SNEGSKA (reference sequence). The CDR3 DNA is TGCAGTGCTAGGGTAGTGGGGGCTCTCTCCTACGAGCAGTACTTC. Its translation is CSARVVGALSYEQYF.

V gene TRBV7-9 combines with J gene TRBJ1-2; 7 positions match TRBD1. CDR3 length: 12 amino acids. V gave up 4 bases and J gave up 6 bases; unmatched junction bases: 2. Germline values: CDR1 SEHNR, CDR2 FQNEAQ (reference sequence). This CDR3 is CASSWGQNGYTF. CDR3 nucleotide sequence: TGTGCCAGCAGCTGGGGACAGAATGGCTACACCTTC. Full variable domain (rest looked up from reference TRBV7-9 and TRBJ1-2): DTGVSQNPRHKITKRGQNVTFRCDPISEHNRLYWYRQTLGQGPEFLTYFQNEAQLEKSRLLSDRFSAERPKGSFSTLEIQRTEQGDSAMYLCASSWGQNGYTFGSGTRLTVV.

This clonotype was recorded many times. The CDR3 sequence is CSAGRQGAEAFF. DNA of the CDR3: TGCAGTGCTGGGAGACAGGGCGCTGAAGCTTTCTTT. The chain links TRBV20-1 to TRBJ1-1; TRBD1 agrees at 7 bases. V gave up 5 bases and J gave up 6 bases; unmatched junction bases: 6. The CDR3 is 12 amino acids. CDR1 is DFQATT, CDR2 SNEGSKA, per germline (reference sequence).

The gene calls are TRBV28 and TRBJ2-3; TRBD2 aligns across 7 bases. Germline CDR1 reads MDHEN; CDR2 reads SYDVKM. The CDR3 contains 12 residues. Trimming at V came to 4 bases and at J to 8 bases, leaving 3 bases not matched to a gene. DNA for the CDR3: TGTGCCAGCAGTTCTGGGGGGGGTACGCAGTATTTT. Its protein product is CASSSGGGTQYF.

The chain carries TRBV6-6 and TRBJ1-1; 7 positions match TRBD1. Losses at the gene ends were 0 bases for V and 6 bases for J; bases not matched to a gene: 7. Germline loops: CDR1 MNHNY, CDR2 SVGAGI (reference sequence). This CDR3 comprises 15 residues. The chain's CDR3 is CASSYSNTGVAEAFF. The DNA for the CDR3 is TGTGCCAGCAGTTACTCGAATACAGGGGTGGCTGAAGCTTTCTTT.

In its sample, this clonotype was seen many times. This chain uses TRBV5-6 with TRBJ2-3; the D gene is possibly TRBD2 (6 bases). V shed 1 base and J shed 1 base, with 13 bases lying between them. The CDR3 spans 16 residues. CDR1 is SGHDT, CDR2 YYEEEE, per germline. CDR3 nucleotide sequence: TGTGCCAGCAGCTTGACGCTCCCGGGGGGCACAGATACGCAGTATTTT. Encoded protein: CASSLTLPGGTDTQYF.

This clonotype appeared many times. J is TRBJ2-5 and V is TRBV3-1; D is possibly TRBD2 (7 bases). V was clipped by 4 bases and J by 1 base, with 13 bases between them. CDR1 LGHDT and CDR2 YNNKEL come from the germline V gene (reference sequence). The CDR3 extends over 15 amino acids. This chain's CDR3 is CASSRLGGAQETQYF. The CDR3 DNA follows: TGTGCCAGCAGCCGCCTAGGGGGGGCCCAAGAGACCCAGTACTTC.

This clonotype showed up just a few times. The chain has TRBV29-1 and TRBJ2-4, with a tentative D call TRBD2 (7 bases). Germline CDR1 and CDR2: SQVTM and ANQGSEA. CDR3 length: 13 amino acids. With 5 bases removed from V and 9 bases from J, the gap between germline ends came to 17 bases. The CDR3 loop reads CSVLRGGEGIQYF. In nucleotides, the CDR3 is TGCAGCGTTCTGAGGGGGGGCGAGGGCATTCAGTACTTC.

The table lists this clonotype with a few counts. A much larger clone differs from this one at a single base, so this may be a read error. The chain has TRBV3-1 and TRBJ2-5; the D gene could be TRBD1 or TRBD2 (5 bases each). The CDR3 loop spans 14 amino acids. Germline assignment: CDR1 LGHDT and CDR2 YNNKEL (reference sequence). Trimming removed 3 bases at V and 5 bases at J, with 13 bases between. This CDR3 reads CASSQKRWGETQYF. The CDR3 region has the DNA TGTGCCAGCAGCCAGAAGCGGTGGGGGGAGACCCAGTACTTC.

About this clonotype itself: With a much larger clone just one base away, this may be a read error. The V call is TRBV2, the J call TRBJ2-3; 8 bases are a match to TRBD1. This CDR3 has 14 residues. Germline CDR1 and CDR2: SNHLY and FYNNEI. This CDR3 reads CAGSVTGGTDTQYF. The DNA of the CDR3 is TGTGCCGGCAGTGTGACAGGGGGCACAGATACGCAGTATTTT.

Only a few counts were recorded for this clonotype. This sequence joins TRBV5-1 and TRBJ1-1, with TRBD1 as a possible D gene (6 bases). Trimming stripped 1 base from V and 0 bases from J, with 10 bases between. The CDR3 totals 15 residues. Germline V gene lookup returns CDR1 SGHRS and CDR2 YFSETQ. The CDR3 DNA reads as TGCGCCAGCAGCTTGCTGGGGGGCCTGAACACTGAAGCTTTCTTT. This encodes CASSLLGGLNTEAFF. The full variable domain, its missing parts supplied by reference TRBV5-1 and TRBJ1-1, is KAGVTQTPRYLIKTRGQQVTLSCSPISGHRSVSWYQQTPGQGLQFLFEYFSETQRNKGNFPGRFSGRQFSNSRSEMNVSTLELGDSALYLCASSLLGGLNTEAFFGQGTRLTVV.

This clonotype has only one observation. The CDR3 DNA reads TGTGCCAGCAGCCGACTAGCGGGAAGGTACAATGAGCAGTTCTTC. Protein product: CASSRLAGRYNEQFF. This chain uses TRBV6-2 or TRBV6-3 with TRBJ2-1; 11 bases are shared with TRBD2. Germline values: CDR1 MNHEY, CDR2 SVGEGT. V was pared by 6 bases and J by 4 bases, with 5 bases of the junction left unmatched. This CDR3 has 15 amino acids.

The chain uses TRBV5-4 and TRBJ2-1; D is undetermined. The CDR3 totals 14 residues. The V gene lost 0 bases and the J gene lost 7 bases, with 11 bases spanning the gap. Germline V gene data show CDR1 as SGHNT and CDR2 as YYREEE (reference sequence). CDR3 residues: CASSLALPGNEQFF. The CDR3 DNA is TGTGCCAGCAGCTTGGCCCTGCCCGGGAATGAGCAGTTCTTC.